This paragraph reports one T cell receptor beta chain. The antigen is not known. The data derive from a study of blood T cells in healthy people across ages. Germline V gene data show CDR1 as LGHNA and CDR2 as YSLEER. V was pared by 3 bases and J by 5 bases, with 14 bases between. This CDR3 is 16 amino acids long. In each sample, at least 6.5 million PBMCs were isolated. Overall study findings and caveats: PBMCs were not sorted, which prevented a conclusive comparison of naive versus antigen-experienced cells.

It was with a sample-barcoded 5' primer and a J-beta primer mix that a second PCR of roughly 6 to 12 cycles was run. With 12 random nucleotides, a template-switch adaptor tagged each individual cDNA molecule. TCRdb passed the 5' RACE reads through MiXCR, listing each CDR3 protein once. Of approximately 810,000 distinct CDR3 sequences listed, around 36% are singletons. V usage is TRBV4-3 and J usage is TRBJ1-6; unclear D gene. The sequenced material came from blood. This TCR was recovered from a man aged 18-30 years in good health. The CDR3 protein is CASSHGRVANNSPLHF. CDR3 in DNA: TGCGCCAGCAGCCATGGACGGGTCGCTAATAATTCACCCCTCCACTTT.